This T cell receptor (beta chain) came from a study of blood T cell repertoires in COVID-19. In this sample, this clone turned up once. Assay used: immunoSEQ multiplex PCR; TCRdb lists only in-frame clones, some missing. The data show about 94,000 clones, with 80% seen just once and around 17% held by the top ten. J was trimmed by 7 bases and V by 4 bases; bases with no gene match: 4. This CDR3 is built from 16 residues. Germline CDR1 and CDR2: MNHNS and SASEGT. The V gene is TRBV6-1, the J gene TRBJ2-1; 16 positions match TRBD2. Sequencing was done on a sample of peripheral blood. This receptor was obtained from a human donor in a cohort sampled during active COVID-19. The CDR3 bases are TGTGCCAGCAGTGGCGGGACTAGCGGGAGGGTTAATGAGCAGTTCTTC. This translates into CASSGGTSGRVNEQFF.